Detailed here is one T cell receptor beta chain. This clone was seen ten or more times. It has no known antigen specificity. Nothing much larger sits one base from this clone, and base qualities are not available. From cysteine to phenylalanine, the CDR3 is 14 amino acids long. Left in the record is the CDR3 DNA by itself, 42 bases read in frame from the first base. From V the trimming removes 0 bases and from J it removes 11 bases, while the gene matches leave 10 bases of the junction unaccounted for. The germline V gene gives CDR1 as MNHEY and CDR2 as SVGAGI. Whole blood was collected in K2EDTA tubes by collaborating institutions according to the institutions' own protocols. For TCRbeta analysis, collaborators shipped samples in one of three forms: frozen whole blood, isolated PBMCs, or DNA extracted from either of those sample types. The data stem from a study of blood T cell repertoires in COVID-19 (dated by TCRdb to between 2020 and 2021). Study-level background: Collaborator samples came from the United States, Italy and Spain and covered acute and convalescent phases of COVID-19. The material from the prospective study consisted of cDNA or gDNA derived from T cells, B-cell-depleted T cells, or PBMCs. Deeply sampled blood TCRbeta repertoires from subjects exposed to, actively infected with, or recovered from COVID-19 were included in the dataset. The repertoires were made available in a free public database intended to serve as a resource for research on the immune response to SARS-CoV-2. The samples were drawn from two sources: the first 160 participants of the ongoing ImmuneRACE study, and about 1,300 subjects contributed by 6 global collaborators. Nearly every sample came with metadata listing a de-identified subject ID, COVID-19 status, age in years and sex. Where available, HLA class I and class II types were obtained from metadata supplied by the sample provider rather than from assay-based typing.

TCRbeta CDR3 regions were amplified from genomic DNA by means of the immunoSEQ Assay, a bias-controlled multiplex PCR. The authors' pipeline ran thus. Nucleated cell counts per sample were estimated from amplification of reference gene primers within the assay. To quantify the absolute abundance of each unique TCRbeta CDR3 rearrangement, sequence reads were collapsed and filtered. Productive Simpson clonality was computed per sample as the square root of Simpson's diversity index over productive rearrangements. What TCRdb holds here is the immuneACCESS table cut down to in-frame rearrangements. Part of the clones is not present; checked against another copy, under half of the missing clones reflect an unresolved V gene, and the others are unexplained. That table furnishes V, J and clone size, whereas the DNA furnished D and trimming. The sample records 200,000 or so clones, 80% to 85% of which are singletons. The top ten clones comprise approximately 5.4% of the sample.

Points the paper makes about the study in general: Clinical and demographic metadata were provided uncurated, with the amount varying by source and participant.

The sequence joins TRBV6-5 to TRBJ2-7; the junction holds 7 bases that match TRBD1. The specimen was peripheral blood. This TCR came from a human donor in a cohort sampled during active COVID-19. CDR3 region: CASSYSVRGQTEYF. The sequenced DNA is TGTGCCAGCAGTTACTCAGTAAGGGGACAGACTGAGTACTTC.